The clone carrying this TCR beta chain was recorded only once. Original processing notes: Estimation of nucleated cell counts was performed using reference gene primer amplification. Produced via immunoSEQ multiplex PCR; TCRdb's table is partial and in-frame only. V and J calls plus clone size are reproduced from that table; the DNA served to infer D and trimming. The sample consists of some 72,000 clones, 86% of them appearing once. This specimen belongs to a study of blood T cell repertoires in COVID-19. Study at large: The United States, Italy and Spain supplied acute and convalescent COVID-19 samples. Nucleic acid was either cDNA or gDNA, and it came from T cells, B-cell-depleted T cells, or PBMCs.

The origin of this receptor is a man between 45 and 60 years old with active or convalescent COVID-19. The source material was peripheral blood.

The CDR3 nucleotides read TGCAGCGTTGAAGGACTAGCGGGGGTGAACACCTACAATGAGCAGTTCTTC. It codes for CSVEGLAGVNTYNEQFF. The rearrangement uses TRBV29-1 and TRBJ2-1; 12 bases align to TRBD2. V lost 1 base and J lost 2; bases outside the gene matches: 6. CDR1 is SQVTM and CDR2 is ANQGSEA in the germline V gene. There are 17 residues in the CDR3.